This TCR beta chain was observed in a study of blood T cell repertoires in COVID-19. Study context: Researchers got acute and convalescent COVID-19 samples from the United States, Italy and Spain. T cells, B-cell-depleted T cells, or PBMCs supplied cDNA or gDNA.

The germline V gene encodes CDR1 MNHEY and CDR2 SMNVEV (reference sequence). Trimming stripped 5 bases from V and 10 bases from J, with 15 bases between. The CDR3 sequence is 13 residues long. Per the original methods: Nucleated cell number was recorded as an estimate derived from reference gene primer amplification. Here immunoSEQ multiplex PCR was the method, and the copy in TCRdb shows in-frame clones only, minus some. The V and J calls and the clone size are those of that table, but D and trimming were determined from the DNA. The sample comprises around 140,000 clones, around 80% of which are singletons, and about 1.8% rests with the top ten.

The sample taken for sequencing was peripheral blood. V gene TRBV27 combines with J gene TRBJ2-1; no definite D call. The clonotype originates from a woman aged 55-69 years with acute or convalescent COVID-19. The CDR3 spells CASSPSSAGEQFF. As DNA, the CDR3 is TGTGCCAGCAGTCCCAGCTCTGCCGGGGAGCAGTTCTTC.